This T cell receptor beta chain was recorded in a study of T cell responses to AZD1222 COVID-19 vaccine. Study results and limitations: Among vaccine-associated CD4 TCRs, coverage spanned spike, with dominance at 160-218 and 743-854. Among the donors, most were white British and more were female, and clonal diversity was possibly underestimated.

Concerning this clone itself: Its antigen is unidentified.

Only in-frame clones appear in the TCRdb table, and some are missing; sequencing was by immunoSEQ multiplex PCR. Seen here are approximately 94,000 clones, around 90% observed once, and the top ten hold 1.7%. With 2 bases removed from V and 7 bases from J, the gap between germline ends came to 9 bases. The CDR3 has 13 residues. Germline CDR1 SGHTA, CDR2 FQGTGA. This TCR was recovered from an adult in good health. The specimen comprised peripheral blood, sampled on day 0 of AZD1222 vaccination. The chain couples TRBV7-3 to TRBJ2-1, with no clear D. CDR3 sequence: CASSLQPRNEQFF. The CDR3 region has the DNA TGTGCCAGCAGCTTACAACCGAGGAATGAGCAGTTCTTC.